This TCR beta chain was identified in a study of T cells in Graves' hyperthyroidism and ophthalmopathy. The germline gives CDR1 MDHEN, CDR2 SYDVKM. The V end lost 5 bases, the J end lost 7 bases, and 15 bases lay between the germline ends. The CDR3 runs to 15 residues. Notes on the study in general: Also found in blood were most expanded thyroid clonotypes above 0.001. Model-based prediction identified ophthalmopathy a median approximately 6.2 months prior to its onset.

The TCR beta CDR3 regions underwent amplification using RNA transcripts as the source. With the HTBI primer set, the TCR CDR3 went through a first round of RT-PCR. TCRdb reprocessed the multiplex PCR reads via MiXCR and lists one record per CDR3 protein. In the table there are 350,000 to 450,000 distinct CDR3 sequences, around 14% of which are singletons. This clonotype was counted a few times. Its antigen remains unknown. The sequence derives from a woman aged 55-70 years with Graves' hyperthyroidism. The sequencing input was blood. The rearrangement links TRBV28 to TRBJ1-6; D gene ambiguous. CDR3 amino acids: CASSPPSGNNSPLHF. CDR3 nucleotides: TGTGCCAGCAGTCCCCCCTCGGGGAACAATTCACCCCTCCACTTT.